The 29 T cell receptor beta chains in this list originate from one sample, sequenced in a study of T cells in Graves' hyperthyroidism and ophthalmopathy. Researchers took RNA transcripts and amplified the TCR beta CDR3 regions from them. With the HTBI primer set, the TCR CDR3 went through a first round of RT-PCR. In TCRdb, the multiplex PCR reads were re-called with MiXCR into one record per CDR3 protein. The sample holds about 740,000 distinct CDR3 sequences, around 13% seen once. Material: blood. The receptors originated from a woman between 18 and 29 years old with Graves' hyperthyroidism.

This chain connects TRBV19 to TRBJ1-4; 7 bases agree with TRBD1. Trimming cost V 9 bases and J 6 bases; bases outside gene matches: 7. Germline assignment: CDR1 LNHDA and CDR2 SQIVND (reference sequence). The CDR3 has 13 amino acids. The chain's CDR3 is CASAGTAYEKLFF. The DNA of the CDR3 is TGTGCCAGCGCCGGGACAGCGTATGAAAAACTGTTTTTT.

The sample holds many counts of this clonotype. The chain joins TRBV6-1 to TRBJ2-5; D is possibly TRBD1 (6 bases). Germline values: CDR1 MNHNS, CDR2 SASEGT. This CDR3 is built from 14 residues. Trimming left V 8 bases short and J 4 bases short, with 17 bases between. The CDR3 bases are TGTGCCAGCTCCCGTGGGGGCCCGCGAGAGACCCAGTACTTC. It codes for CASSRGGPRETQYF.

The chain has TRBV5-1 and TRBJ2-1; 13 nucleotides agree with TRBD2. The germline CDR1 and CDR2 sequences are SGHRS and YFSETQ. This CDR3 region has 17 residues. V was pared by 5 bases and J by 1 base, with 6 bases of the junction left unmatched. The CDR3 loop reads CASSRGLAGVSYNEQFF. CDR3 bases: TGCGCCAGCAGTCGTGGACTAGCGGGAGTGTCCTACAATGAGCAGTTCTTC.

This clonotype was seen more than once but under ten times. V usage is TRBV29-1 and J usage is TRBJ2-6, with 7 bases identical to TRBD2. Germline V gene data show CDR1 as SQVTM and CDR2 as ANQGSEA. J was trimmed by 3 bases and V by 7 bases; bases with no gene match: 3. This CDR3 spans 13 amino acids. This CDR3 is CSGRESGANVLTF. The CDR3 DNA sequence: TGCAGCGGGCGGGAGAGTGGGGCCAACGTCCTGACTTTC.

This clonotype has at least ten counts. The gene calls are TRBV29-1 and TRBJ2-5, with D tentatively TRBD1 or TRBD2 (6 bases each). The CDR3 has 17 residues. The germline V gene has CDR1 SQVTM and CDR2 ANQGSEA. V was cut by 2 bases and J by 2 bases, with 21 bases left in between. This chain's CDR3 is CSVEIPSGRRGQETQYF. The CDR3, as DNA: TGCAGCGTTGAAATACCCTCGGGTCGGAGGGGGCAAGAGACCCAGTACTTC.

This clonotype was observed many times. V is TRBV3-1 and J is TRBJ2-2; no clear D. CDR3 length equals 14 residues. Germline CDR1 and CDR2: LGHDT and YNNKEL (reference sequence). The V end lost 2 bases, the J end lost 2 bases, and 6 bases lay between the germline ends. The CDR3 DNA follows: TGTGCCAGCAGCCAACTAGATAACACCGGGGAGCTGTTTTTT. This encodes CASSQLDNTGELFF.

This clonotype has at least ten counts. This chain joins TRBV28 and TRBJ2-5, with 7 nucleotides matching TRBD2. The CDR3 sequence is 14 residues long. The V gene's germline CDR1 is MDHEN and CDR2 SYDVKM. Trimming at V came to 6 bases and at J to 4 bases, leaving 8 bases not matched to a gene. CDR3 bases: TGTGCCAGCAGACGAGCGGGATGGGGAGAGACCCAGTACTTC. As protein: CASRRAGWGETQYF.

CDR3 loop: CASSGGQGSYNEQFF. The CDR3 DNA follows: TGCGCCAGCAGCGGGGGACAGGGGTCCTACAATGAGCAGTTCTTC. The chain carries TRBV5-1 and TRBJ2-1; 10 bases are shared with TRBD1. CDR1 SGHRS and CDR2 YFSETQ come from the germline V gene. The CDR3 has 15 amino acids. Trimming cost V 4 bases and J 1 base; bases outside gene matches: 2.

This clonotype turned up a few times. The V gene is TRBV4-1, the J gene TRBJ2-3; D gene uncertain. CDR3 length equals 15 residues. V lost 3 bases and J lost 1, with 11 bases in between. The germline CDR1 and CDR2 sequences are MGHRA and YSYEKL. The CDR3 spells CASSHPPMGTDTQYF. CDR3 bases: TGCGCCAGCAGCCACCCCCCCATGGGCACAGATACGCAGTATTTT.

This clonotype was observed a handful of times. The V call is TRBV7-8, the J call TRBJ1-1, with TRBD1 as a possible D gene (6 bases). The V gene lost 1 base and the J gene lost 0 bases, with 9 bases spanning the gap. Germline assignment: CDR1 SGHVS and CDR2 FQNEAQ. The CDR3 extends over 15 amino acids. CDR3 residues: CASSLEGGVNTEAFF. In DNA form, the CDR3 reads TGTGCCAGCAGCTTAGAGGGGGGCGTGAACACTGAAGCTTTCTTT. Together with reference TRBV7-8 and TRBJ1-1, the CDR3 gives the full variable domain: GAGVSQSPRYKVAKRGQDVALRCDPISGHVSLFWYQQALGQGPEFLTYFQNEAQLDKSGLPSDRFFAERPEGSVSTLKIQRTQQEDSAVYLCASSLEGGVNTEAFFGQGTRLTVV.

This clonotype was detected many times. The chain couples TRBV12-3 or TRBV12-4 to TRBJ1-2; D may be TRBD1 (6 bases). The CDR3 loop spans 14 amino acids. The germline V and J ends were trimmed by 5 bases and 4 bases, with 14 bases remaining between them. The CDR3 loop reads CASSDVQGGYGYTF. CDR3 sequence (DNA): TGTGCCAGCAGTGATGTACAGGGCGGCTATGGCTACACCTTC.

This clonotype has only a few counts. Germline and junction disagree at one end, which may indicate a read error. The chain uses TRBV19 and TRBJ2-2; the D gene is possibly TRBD2 (5 bases). The germline V gene has CDR1 LNHDA and CDR2 SQIVND (reference sequence). The CDR3 is made up of 16 amino acids. The CDR3 DNA sequence: TGTGCCGGTCAAAGAACGAGGAAGACAAACACCGGGGAGCTGCTTTTT. This sequence encodes CAGQRTRKTNTGELLF.

In its sample, this clonotype was seen many times. The chain uses TRBV4-1 and TRBJ2-5; TRBD2 might be the D (6 bases). The CDR3 is 14 residues long. Trimming shortened V by 4 bases and J by 5 bases, and 14 bases separated the two germline ends. Looked up from germline, CDR1 is MGHRA and CDR2 is YSYEKL. In DNA form, the CDR3 reads TGCGCCAGCAGCCTCGGGACTCGGGTGGAGACCCAGTACTTC. It encodes CASSLGTRVETQYF.

This clonotype was picked up many times. DNA of the CDR3: TGCGCCAGCAGCCCCGAACTAGGATTCGGGGAGACCCAGTACTTC. It translates to CASSPELGFGETQYF. This chain uses TRBV4-1 with TRBJ2-5; tentatively, D is TRBD2 (5 bases). CDR3 length: 15 amino acids. With 4 bases removed from V and 5 bases from J, the gap between germline ends came to 17 bases. The germline CDR1 and CDR2 sequences are MGHRA and YSYEKL.

This clonotype was recorded only once. The gene calls are TRBV19 and TRBJ1-2; D perhaps matches TRBD1 (5 bases). The CDR3 is 11 residues long. Germline loops: CDR1 LNHDA, CDR2 SQIVND (reference sequence). V was trimmed by 11 bases and J by 6 bases, leaving 13 bases between them. CDR3 nucleotides: TGTGCCGGTCGGAGGGGTGATGGCTACACCTTC. Amino acids: CAGRRGDGYTF.

The chain recombines TRBV28 with TRBJ1-5; no firm D call. Germline V lookup: CDR1 MDHEN, CDR2 SYDVKM. Trimming took 3 bases from V and 5 from J, leaving 20 bases between them. The CDR3 spans 17 residues. The CDR3 DNA reads as TGTGCCAGCAGTTTCTTTCCGGACCGTATTGGGCATCAGCCCCAGCATTTT. This translates into CASSFFPDRIGHQPQHF.

This clonotype has at least ten counts. CDR3 bases: TGTGCCAGCAGCCAAGAAAGACAGATGAACACTGAAGCTTTCTTT. Its protein product is CASSQERQMNTEAFF. V and J are TRBV3-1 and TRBJ1-1, with D possibly being TRBD1 (5 bases). CDR3 length: 15 residues. From germline, CDR1 is LGHDT and CDR2 YNNKEL (reference sequence). V lost 0 bases to trimming and J lost 0 bases, with 8 bases between them.

This clonotype was seen ten or more times. The chain joins TRBV29-1 to TRBJ2-7, with 12 nucleotides matching TRBD1. The trim removed 6 bases at V and 5 bases at J, leaving 5 bases unmatched. Per germline, CDR1 SQVTM and CDR2 ANQGSEA. CDR3 size: 13 residues. CDR3 bases: TGCAGCGTGGGGGACAGGGGGCGAAACGAGCAGTACTTC. The encoded protein is CSVGDRGRNEQYF.

There are many counts of this clonotype. The chain has TRBV2 and TRBJ1-1; 7 nucleotides line up with TRBD1. This CDR3 has 13 amino acids. Trimming took 6 bases from V and 6 from J; bases not matched to a gene: 7. CDR1 and CDR2 from the germline V gene are SNHLY and FYNNEI. CDR3 DNA sequence: TGTGCCAGCAGACCATGGACAGGCTCTGAAGCTTTCTTT. Protein product: CASRPWTGSEAFF.

The V gene is TRBV5-1, the J gene TRBJ2-1; 7 nucleotides agree with TRBD2. CDR1 and CDR2 (germline): SGHRS, YFSETQ. This CDR3 is 16 amino acids long. V lost 3 bases and J lost 0; bases outside the gene matches: 6. The CDR3, as DNA: TGCGCCAGCAGCTCGAGGACTAGTAGCTCCTACAATGAGCAGTTCTTC. This translates into CASSSRTSSSYNEQFF.

This clonotype appeared a few times. The rearrangement uses TRBV29-1 and TRBJ1-1, with TRBD1 as a possible D gene (5 bases). V was shortened by 5 bases and J by 4 bases, with 11 bases between the two germline ends. The V gene's germline CDR1 is SQVTM and CDR2 ANQGSEA. The CDR3 totals 12 residues. CDR3 loop: CSVTFGATEAFF. CDR3 in DNA: TGCAGCGTTACATTTGGGGCCACTGAAGCTTTCTTT.

This chain uses TRBV5-1 with TRBJ2-7; 10 bases align to TRBD1. V dropped 4 bases and J dropped 0; count of bases not matched to a gene: 10. Looked up from germline, CDR1 is SGHRS and CDR2 is YFSETQ. The CDR3 loop spans 17 amino acids. The CDR3 protein is CASSRIRDRGNSYEQYF. The CDR3 nucleotides read TGCGCCAGCAGCCGTATCCGGGACAGGGGAAACTCCTACGAGCAGTACTTC.

As regards this clonotype: A junction end diverges from the germline sequence, so it may reflect a read error. This chain links TRBV12-3 or TRBV12-4 with TRBJ2-6; unclear D gene. The length of the CDR3 is 17 residues. The DNA for the CDR3 is TGTACCAGCAGTTTAATCCCCTTTGGCTCTGGGGCCAACGTCCTGACTTTC. Residues: CTSSLIPFGSGANVLTF.

This clonotype was seen repeatedly, ten times or more. The V gene is TRBV12-3 or TRBV12-4, the J gene TRBJ1-4; possibly TRBD1 for D (5 bases). The CDR3 totals 15 residues. V was cut by 5 bases and J by 8 bases, with 18 bases left in between. This CDR3 is CASSPYTGYGEKLFF. CDR3 bases: TGTGCCAGCAGTCCCTACACAGGCTATGGCGAAAAACTGTTTTTT.

About this clonotype itself: This may stem from a read error, because a much larger clone lies one nucleotide away. The chain links TRBV20-1 to TRBJ2-1, with 11 positions matching TRBD2. CDR3 size: 16 residues. V lost 6 bases and J lost 5; bases outside the gene matches: 12. Germline values: CDR1 DFQATT, CDR2 SNEGSKA (reference sequence). The CDR3 DNA reads as TGCAGTGCCTCGCCTAGCGGGAGGACTACCCACAATGAGCAGTTCTTC. This codes for CSASPSGRTTHNEQFF.

The rearrangement links TRBV2 to TRBJ2-5; D gene ambiguous. Germline CDR1 and CDR2: SNHLY and FYNNEI. This CDR3 comprises 12 residues. V was trimmed by 6 bases and J by 5 bases, leaving 10 bases between them. The CDR3 bases are TGTGCCAGCAGGGGCGACCGGGAGACCCAGTACTTC. Protein sequence: CASRGDRETQYF.

This sequence joins TRBV2 and TRBJ2-7; TRBD1 or TRBD2 may be the D gene (5 bases each). V lost 6 bases, J lost 3 bases, and 18 bases lay in between. CDR1 and CDR2 from the germline V gene are SNHLY and FYNNEI. The CDR3 runs to 15 residues. The CDR3 region has the DNA TGTGCCAGCAGGCAACAATGGGACGGCAACTACGAGCAGTACTTC. Encoded protein: CASRQQWDGNYEQYF.

The CDR3 is CASSYLGRQETQYF. CDR3 DNA: TGTGCCAGCAGTTACTTGGGACGGCAAGAGACCCAGTACTTC. The genes are TRBV6-2 or TRBV6-3 and TRBJ2-5; D could derive from TRBD1 or TRBD2 (5 bases each). Germline V gene sequence: CDR1 MNHEY, CDR2 SVGEGT. CDR3 length: 14 amino acids. Trimming took 1 base from V and 2 from J, leaving 8 bases between them.

This clonotype has just a few counts. This chain links TRBV6-1 with TRBJ1-1; 12 bases fit TRBD1. V lost 3 bases and J lost 5; bases outside the gene matches: 7. Germline CDR1 is MNHNS and CDR2 is SASEGT. The CDR3 has 16 amino acids. CDR3 DNA sequence: TGTGCCAGCAGTGAGGGGGGACAGGGGGCGGCTACTGAAGCTTTCTTT. Translation gives CASSEGGQGAATEAFF.